One and the same sample provided the 6 T cell receptor beta chains below, sequenced in a study of T cell responses to AZD1222 COVID-19 vaccine. Clones were sequenced by immunoSEQ multiplex PCR, and TCRdb holds only the in-frame ones, with some missing. The sample lists 200,000 or so clones; almost 95% were seen once. The sample was peripheral blood, taken on day 0 of AZD1222 vaccination. The source is an adult in good health.

The chain employs TRBV7-2 and TRBJ2-3; D gene unclear. V lost 7 bases to trimming and J lost 2 bases, with 10 bases between them. The germline V gene has CDR1 SGHTA and CDR2 FQGNSA. The CDR3 consists of 13 residues. CDR3: CASNRRTTDTQYF. CDR3 nucleotide sequence: TGTGCCAGCAACCGGCGTACCACAGATACGCAGTATTTT.

This chain joins TRBV19 and TRBJ2-5, with 7 nucleotides matching TRBD1. The CDR3 consists of 14 residues. Looked up from germline, CDR1 is LNHDA and CDR2 is SQIVND (reference sequence). V lost 9 bases and J lost 0; bases outside the gene matches: 7. CDR3 nucleotide sequence: TGTGCCAGCGCACCGACAGGGTACCAAGAGACCCAGTACTTC. It encodes CASAPTGYQETQYF.

The chain carries TRBV19 and TRBJ2-7; TRBD1 matches 9 bases. V trimming: 7 bases; J trimming: 4 bases; junction bases outside the gene matches: 8. The germline V gene encodes CDR1 LNHDA and CDR2 SQIVND (reference sequence). This CDR3 region has 14 residues. In DNA form, the CDR3 reads TGTGCCAGTACCTCCAGGGGACAGGGATACGAGCAGTACTTC. This encodes CASTSRGQGYEQYF.

The V gene is TRBV6-5, the J gene TRBJ2-7, with 7 positions matching TRBD1. J gave up 5 bases and V 6 bases, and 4 bases lay outside the gene matches. Germline CDR1 reads MNHEY; CDR2 reads SVGAGI. The CDR3 is 12 residues long. In DNA, the CDR3 is TGTGCCAGCAGCTCCGGGACAGACGAGCAGTACTTC. Encoded protein: CASSSGTDEQYF.

The chain employs TRBV9 and TRBJ1-6; 8 bases fit TRBD1. CDR1 and CDR2 (germline): SGDLS, YYNGEE. The trim removed 4 bases at V and 11 bases at J, leaving 11 bases unmatched. The CDR3 contains 15 residues. The CDR3 DNA is TGTGCCAGCAGCCCCCGAGGACAGGGTTTCGCACCCCTCCACTTT. The encoded protein is CASSPRGQGFAPLHF.

V is TRBV6-5 and J is TRBJ1-3, with 7 bases lining up with TRBD1. Germline CDR1 MNHEY, CDR2 SVGAGI. The CDR3 length is 14 residues. The V gene end was trimmed by 6 bases and the J gene end by 8 bases; junction bases not matched to a gene: 10. CDR3 in amino acids: CASRRQGLGDTIYF. The DNA for the CDR3 is TGTGCCAGCAGAAGACAGGGTCTTGGGGACACCATATATTTT.